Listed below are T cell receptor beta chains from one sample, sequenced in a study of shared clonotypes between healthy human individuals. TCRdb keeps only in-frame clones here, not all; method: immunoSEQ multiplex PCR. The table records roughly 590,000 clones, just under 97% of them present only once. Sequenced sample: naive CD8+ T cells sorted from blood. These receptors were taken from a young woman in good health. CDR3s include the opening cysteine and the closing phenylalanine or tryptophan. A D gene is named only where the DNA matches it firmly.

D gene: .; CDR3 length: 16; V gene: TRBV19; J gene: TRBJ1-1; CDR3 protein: CASSIFSGITNTEAFF
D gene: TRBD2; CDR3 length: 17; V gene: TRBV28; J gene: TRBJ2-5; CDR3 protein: CASSWLAGDLAQETQYF
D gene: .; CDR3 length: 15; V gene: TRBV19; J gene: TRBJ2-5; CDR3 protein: CASSAPLVAGETQYF
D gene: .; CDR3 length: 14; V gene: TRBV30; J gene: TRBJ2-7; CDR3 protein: CAWSVGGGDYEQYF
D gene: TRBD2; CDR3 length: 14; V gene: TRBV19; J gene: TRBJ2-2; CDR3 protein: CASTRAGDDGELFF
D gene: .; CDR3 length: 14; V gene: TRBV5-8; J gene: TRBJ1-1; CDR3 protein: CASSWGTPNTEAFF
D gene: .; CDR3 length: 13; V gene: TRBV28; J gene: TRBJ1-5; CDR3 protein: CASSSTENQPQHF
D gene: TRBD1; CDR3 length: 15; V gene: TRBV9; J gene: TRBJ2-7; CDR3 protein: CASSAYDRVGYEQYF
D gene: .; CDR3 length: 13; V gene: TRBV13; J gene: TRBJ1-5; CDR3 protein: CASSFGEGQPQHF
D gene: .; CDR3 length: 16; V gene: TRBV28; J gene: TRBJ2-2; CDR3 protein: CASSPNVRLRTGELFF
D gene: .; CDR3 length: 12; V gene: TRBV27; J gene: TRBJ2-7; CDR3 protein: CASSITGTVQYF
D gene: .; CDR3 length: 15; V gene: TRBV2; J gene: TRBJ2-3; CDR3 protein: CASSEEDRSTDTQYF
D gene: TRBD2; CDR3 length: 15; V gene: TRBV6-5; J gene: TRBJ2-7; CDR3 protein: CASSYVAGGSLEQYF
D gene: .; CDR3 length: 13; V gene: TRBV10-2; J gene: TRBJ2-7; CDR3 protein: CASSGTGIYEQYF
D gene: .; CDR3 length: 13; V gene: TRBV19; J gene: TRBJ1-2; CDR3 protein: CASMIGVGQGYTF
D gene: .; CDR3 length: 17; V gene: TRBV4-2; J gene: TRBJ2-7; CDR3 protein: CASSPLSSEAFAYEQYF
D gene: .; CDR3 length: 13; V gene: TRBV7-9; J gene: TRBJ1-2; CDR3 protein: CASPSDEGYGYTF
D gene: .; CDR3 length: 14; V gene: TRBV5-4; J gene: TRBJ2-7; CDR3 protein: CASSFSRSSYEQYF
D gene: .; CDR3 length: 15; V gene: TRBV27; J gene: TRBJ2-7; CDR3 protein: CASSLYQGTAYEQYF
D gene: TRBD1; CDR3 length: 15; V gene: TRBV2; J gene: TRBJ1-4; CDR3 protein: CASSAGGGTGEKLFF
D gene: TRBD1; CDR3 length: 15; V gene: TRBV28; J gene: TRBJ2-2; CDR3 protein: CASSFDRGLSGELFF
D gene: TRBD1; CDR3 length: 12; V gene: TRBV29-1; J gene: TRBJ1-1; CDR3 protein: CSVVDRVGRAFF
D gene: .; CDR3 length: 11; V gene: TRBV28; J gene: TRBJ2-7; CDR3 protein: CASGRGYEQYF
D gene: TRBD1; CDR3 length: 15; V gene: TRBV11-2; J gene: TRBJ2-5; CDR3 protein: CASSRTGGVRETQYF
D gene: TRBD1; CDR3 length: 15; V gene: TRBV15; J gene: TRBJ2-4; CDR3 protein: CATSRSRDRENIQYF
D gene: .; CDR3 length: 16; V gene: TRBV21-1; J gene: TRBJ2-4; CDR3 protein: CASSATSGRAGNIQYF
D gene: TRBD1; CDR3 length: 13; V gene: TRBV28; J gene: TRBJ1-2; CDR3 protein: CASSSGTGDGYTF
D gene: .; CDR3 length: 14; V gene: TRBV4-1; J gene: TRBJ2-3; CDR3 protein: CASSQAPSTDTQYF
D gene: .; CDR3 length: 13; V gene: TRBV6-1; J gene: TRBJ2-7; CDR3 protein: CASSYDGPYEQYF
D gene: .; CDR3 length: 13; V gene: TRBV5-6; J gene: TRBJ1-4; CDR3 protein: CASSLEGGEKLFF
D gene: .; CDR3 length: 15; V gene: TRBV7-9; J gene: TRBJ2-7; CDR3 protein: CASSRLGNGSYEQYF
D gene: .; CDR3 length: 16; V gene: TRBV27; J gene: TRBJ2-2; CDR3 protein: CASSLYKGVLAGELFF
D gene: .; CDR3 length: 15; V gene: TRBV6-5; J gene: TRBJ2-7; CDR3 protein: CASSPLMGLSYEQYF
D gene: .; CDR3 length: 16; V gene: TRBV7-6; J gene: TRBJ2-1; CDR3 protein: CASSLVEVRAPGEQFF
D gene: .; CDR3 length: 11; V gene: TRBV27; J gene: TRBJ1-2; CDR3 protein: CASSSGDGYTF
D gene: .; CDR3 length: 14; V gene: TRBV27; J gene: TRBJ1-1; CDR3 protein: CASSLRGPNTEAFF
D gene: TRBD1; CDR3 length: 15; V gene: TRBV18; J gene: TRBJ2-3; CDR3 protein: CASSPTTGGTDTQYF
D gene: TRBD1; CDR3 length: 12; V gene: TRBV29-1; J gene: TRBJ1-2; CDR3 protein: CSVTTGPYGYTF
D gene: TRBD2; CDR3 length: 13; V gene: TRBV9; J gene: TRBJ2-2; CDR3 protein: CASREGHSGELFF
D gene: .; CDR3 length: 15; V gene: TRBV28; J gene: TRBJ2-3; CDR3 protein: CASSASTAATDTQYF
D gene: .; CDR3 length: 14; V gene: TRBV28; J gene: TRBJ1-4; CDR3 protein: CASSFGQLNEKLFF
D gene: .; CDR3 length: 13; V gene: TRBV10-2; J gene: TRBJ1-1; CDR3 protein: CATKTPEDTEAFF
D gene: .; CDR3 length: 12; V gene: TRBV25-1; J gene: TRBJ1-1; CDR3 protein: CASSVGNTEAFF
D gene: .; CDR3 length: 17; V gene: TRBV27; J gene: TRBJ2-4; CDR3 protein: CASSLFSGSVAKNIQYF
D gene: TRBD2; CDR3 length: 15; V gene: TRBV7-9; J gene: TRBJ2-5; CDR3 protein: CASSNTAGVSETQYF
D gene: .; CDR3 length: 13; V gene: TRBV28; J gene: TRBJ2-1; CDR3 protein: CASSFRTDNEQFF
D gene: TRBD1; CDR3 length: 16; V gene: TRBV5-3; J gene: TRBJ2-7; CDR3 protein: CARSLAPGQAPYEQYF
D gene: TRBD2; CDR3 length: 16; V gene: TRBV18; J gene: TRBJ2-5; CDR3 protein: CASSQMTSFPQETQYF
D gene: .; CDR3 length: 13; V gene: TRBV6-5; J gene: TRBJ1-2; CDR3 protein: CASRTDWTDGYTF
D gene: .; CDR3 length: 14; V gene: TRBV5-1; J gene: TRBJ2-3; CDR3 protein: CASSLSSGTDTQYF
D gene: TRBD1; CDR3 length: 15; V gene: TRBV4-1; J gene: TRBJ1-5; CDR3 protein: CASSQWDRVDQPQHF
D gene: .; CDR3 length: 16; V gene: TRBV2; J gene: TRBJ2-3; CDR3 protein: CASSGGLSGDTDTQYF
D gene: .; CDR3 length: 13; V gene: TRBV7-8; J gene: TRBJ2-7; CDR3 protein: CASSYRVSGEQYF
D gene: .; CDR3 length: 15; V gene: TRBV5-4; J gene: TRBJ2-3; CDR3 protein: CASSLAGEGTDTQYF
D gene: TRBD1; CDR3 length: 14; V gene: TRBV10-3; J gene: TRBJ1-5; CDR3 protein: CAISVGTVDQPQHF
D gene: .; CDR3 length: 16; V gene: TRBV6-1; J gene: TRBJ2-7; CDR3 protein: CASSETGASVSYEQYF
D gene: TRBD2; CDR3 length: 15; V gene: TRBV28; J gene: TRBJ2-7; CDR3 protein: CASSFAASGAEEQYF
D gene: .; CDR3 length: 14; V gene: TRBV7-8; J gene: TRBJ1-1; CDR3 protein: CASSLAMSGAEAFF
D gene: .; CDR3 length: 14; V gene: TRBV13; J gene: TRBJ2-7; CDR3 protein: CASSLRSGPYEQYF
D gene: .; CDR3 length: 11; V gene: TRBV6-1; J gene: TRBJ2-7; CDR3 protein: CASTESHEQYF